These T cell receptor beta chains were read from a single sample in a study of radiation and T cells in renal cell carcinoma. Some clones are missing from TCRdb's copy, which holds only in-frame ones; the method was immunoSEQ multiplex PCR. The sample gives about 59,000 clones, around 72% of which show up once; less than 7.5% is in the top ten. The starting material was blood, obtained from a patient whose treatment included radiotherapy and nephrectomy. The receptors originated from a man aged 55 to 70 with renal cell carcinoma. CDR3s include the opening cysteine and the closing phenylalanine or tryptophan. A D gene is named only where the DNA matches it firmly. Expanded clones are given a class, and other clones once, few, many or no size at all.

>-|many|TRBV12-5|TRBJ1-5
TGTGCTAGTGGTACAATACAGGTTTATAGCAATCAGCCCCAGCATTTT
CASGTIQVYSNQPQHF
>-|-|TRBV5-1|TRBJ2-3
TGCGCCAGCAGCTTGGCCACCGGGACAATCACAGATACGCAGTATTTT
CASSLATGTITDTQYF
>-|-|TRBV27|TRBJ1-2
TGTGCCAGCAGGCCCACAGGGAAGGTCCATGGCTACACCTTC
CASRPTGKVHGYTF
>TRBD2|once|TRBV5-4|TRBJ2-5
TGTGCCAGCAGCTTGGTTAGCGGGAGTGCCACACAAGAGACCCAGTACTTC
CASSLVSGSATQETQYF
>TRBD2|-|TRBV7-9|TRBJ2-3
TGTGCCAGCAGCCGACTAGCGGGAGATTTGCCCACAGATACGCAGTATTTT
CASSRLAGDLPTDTQYF
>TRBD1|-|TRBV6-1|TRBJ2-6
TGTGCCAGCAGTGTCGGACAGGGGTTAACTGGGGCCAACGTCCTGACTTTC
CASSVGQGLTGANVLTF
>-|-|TRBV19|TRBJ2-7
TGTGCCAGTAGTACCCTCTCCCAGGGGGGAGGCGAGCAGTACTTC
CASSTLSQGGGEQYF
>-|-|TRBV7-8|TRBJ2-3
TGTGCCAGCAGCTTAAACCCACGCTCGGGCACAGATACGCAGTATTTT
CASSLNPRSGTDTQYF
>-|-|TRBV30|TRBJ2-6
TGTGCCTGGAGCCGGGGTCAGGAGATGTGGGGGGCCAACGTCCTGACTTTC
CAWSRGQEMWGANVLTF
>TRBD1|-|TRBV6-1|TRBJ2-1
TGTGCCAGCAGTGTAAGTGACAGGGGAAATGAGCAGTTCTTC
CASSVSDRGNEQFF
>TRBD2|-|TRBV10-1|TRBJ2-3
TGCGCCAGCAGTGGGGGGACTAGCGGGGGCCTCCCCGCTAGCACAGATACGCAGTATTTT
CASSGGTSGGLPASTDTQYF
>-|-|TRBV6-1|TRBJ1-6
TGTGCCAGCAGTGAAAGGGGTTCGGAATCACCCCTCCACTTT
CASSERGSESPLHF
>-|-|TRBV6-5|TRBJ2-3
TGTGCCAGCAGGGGGGATGGTGGCACAGATACGCAGTATTTT
CASRGDGGTDTQYF
>-|-|TRBV10-3|TRBJ1-5
TGTGCCATCAGTGATGCGGATCAGCCCCAGCATTTT
CAISDADQPQHF
>TRBD1|once|TRBV28|TRBJ1-3
TGTGCCAGCAATACACAGGGGGGGAGAAACACCATATATTTT
CASNTQGGRNTIYF
>TRBD1|-|TRBV4-3|TRBJ1-1
TGCGCCAGCAGCCAGGGGCCGGGACAGGGGGCAAACACTGAAGCTTTCTTT
CASSQGPGQGANTEAFF
>-|-|TRBV5-6|TRBJ2-1
TGTGCCAGCAGGCATGACCTTGGGGCGCCACCGGGCAATGAGCAGTTCTTC
CASRHDLGAPPGNEQFF
>-|-|TRBV10-3|TRBJ2-1
TGTGCCATCAGTGACCCGACAGGGGGCGCCAGCGGGAGGGCCTGGGAGCAGTTCTTC
CAISDPTGGASGRAWEQFF
>TRBD2|-|TRBV4-1|TRBJ2-5
TGCGCCAGCAGCCAAGACCCCGTTAGCGGGAGCGGGGAGACCCAGTACTTC
CASSQDPVSGSGETQYF
>-|-|TRBV11-3|TRBJ1-1
TGTGCCAGCAGCCTCGGGGGCCATCTTGGGAACACTGAAGCTTTCTTT
CASSLGGHLGNTEAFF
>-|once|TRBV6-1|TRBJ2-2
TGTGCCAGCACCGGAGGGACAGCGAACACCGGGGAGCTGTTTTTT
CASTGGTANTGELFF
>TRBD2|-|TRBV11-3|TRBJ2-5
TGTGCCAGCAGCTTCGCTGCGGGAGGCCGGACAGAGACCCAGTACTTC
CASSFAAGGRTETQYF
>-|-|TRBV7-2|TRBJ1-5
TGTGCCAGCAGCTTGTACGACAGCTACAATCAGCCCCAGCATTTT
CASSLYDSYNQPQHF
>-|-|TRBV6-1|TRBJ2-3
TGTGCCAGCACCGAGGGGGGGCATACAGATACGCAGTATTTT
CASTEGGHTDTQYF
>-|-|TRBV5-6|TRBJ1-4
TGTGCCAGCAGCCCGGCGGGTAGGGACAATGAAAAACTGTTTTTT
CASSPAGRDNEKLFF
>-|-|TRBV5-4|TRBJ2-3
TGTGCCAGCAGCTTTGGGCCTCAAGTTGATACGCAGTATTTT
CASSFGPQVDTQYF
>-|-|TRBV9|TRBJ2-7
TGTGCCAGCAGCGTATACGGGGGCCCTTCCTACGAGCAGTACTTC
CASSVYGGPSYEQYF